This T cell receptor beta chain emerged from a study of a mutant IDH1 vaccine in newly diagnosed glioma. Across the whole study: Mean patient age was around 40 years; approximately 62% were male and approximately 38% female. Week 35 was safety follow-up visit V12; week 47 was end-of-study visit V13.

Assay used: immunoSEQ multiplex PCR; TCRdb lists only in-frame clones, some missing. Of tens of thousands of clones listed, about 75% are singletons. The V end lost 1 base, the J end lost 2 bases, and 14 bases lay between the germline ends. The CDR3 totals 16 residues. Germline V gene lookup returns CDR1 SGHVS and CDR2 FQNEAQ. Points on this clone: The antigen remains undetermined.

The time point: week 47, end of study. Vaccination comprised doses that each held 300 ug of mutant IDH1 20-mer peptide, plus topical imiquimod. The sequence was obtained from a man aged 35 to 55 with glioma. The rearrangement links TRBV7-8 to TRBJ2-5, with D possibly matching TRBD2 (6 bases). The sample was PBMCs, taken from a glioma patient whose treatment included an IDH1 peptide vaccine. In DNA, the CDR3 is TGTGCCAGCAGCTTAGGCCGCCTAGCGTTACAAGAGACCCAGTACTTC. Amino acid sequence: CASSLGRLALQETQYF.